This T cell receptor (beta chain) was sequenced during a study of OX40 agonist ivuxolimab in advanced cancers. Study at large: Intravenous ivuxolimab at 0.01 to 10 mg/kg was given to patients every 2 weeks. Eligibility rules accepted prior anti-PD-1, anti-PD-L1 or anti-CTLA-4 therapy, and 40% had some. Findings of the study overall: The average count of expanded clones was higher among CD8+ T cells than among CD4+.

Points on this clone: Its target is unknown.

The repertoire was sequenced with immunoSEQ multiplex PCR; TCRdb's copy has only in-frame clones and lacks some. Of tens of thousands of clones detected, over 75% appear once; the ten largest clones hold over 11%. V was shortened by 6 bases and J by 0 bases, with 5 bases between the two germline ends. The CDR3 extends over 12 amino acids. The germline CDR1 and CDR2 sequences are SEHNR and FQNEAQ (reference sequence). The specimen was CD4+ or CD8+ T cells sorted from blood, collected in a trial of the OX40 agonist ivuxolimab. This TCR was sampled from an adult with an advanced solid tumor such as melanoma, head and neck, liver or kidney cancer. The chain employs TRBV7-9 and TRBJ1-1; D not resolved. The CDR3 DNA reads as TGTGCCAGCAGTTGGGTGAACACTGAAGCTTTCTTT. Encoded protein: CASSWVNTEAFF.